These 31 T cell receptor beta chains were sequenced from one sample in a study of blood T cell repertoires in COVID-19. TCRdb keeps only in-frame clones here, not all; method: immunoSEQ multiplex PCR. Of around 60,000 clones detected, roughly 90% appear once; the ten largest clones hold under 4.5%. Sequencing was performed on peripheral blood. These receptors were taken from a human donor in a cohort sampled during active COVID-19.

The rearrangement uses TRBV3-1 (or the pseudogene TRBV3-2) and TRBJ2-7; 7 bases are a match to TRBD2. This CDR3 spans 16 amino acids. From germline, CDR1 is LGHDT and CDR2 YNNKEL (reference sequence). V shed 4 bases, J shed 7 bases, and the junction held 16 bases outside the gene matches. CDR3 DNA: TGTGCCAGCAGCCCTATTCTAGCGGCAGTCCCTCCTGAGCAGTACTTC. The encoded protein is CASSPILAAVPPEQYF.

This clone was seen a handful of times. The chain has TRBV27 and TRBJ1-5; a weak D match, TRBD1 (6 bases). The V end lost 3 bases, the J end lost 7 bases, and 10 bases lay between the germline ends. The CDR3 is made up of 13 amino acids. From germline, CDR1 is MNHEY and CDR2 SMNVEV (reference sequence). CDR3 region: CASSLAGEQPQHF. As DNA, the CDR3 is TGTGCCAGCAGTTTGGCAGGGGAACAGCCCCAGCATTTT.

This clone was seen once. This chain joins TRBV11-2 and TRBJ1-1; D remains ambiguous. In germline, CDR1 is SGHAT, CDR2 FQNNGV. V lost 5 bases and J lost 1, with 14 bases in between. The length of the CDR3 is 15 residues. CDR3 amino acids: CASSRWQVPNTEAFF. The DNA for the CDR3 is TGTGCCAGCAGCCGTTGGCAGGTTCCGAACACTGAAGCTTTCTTT.

The chain links TRBV6-2 or TRBV6-3 to TRBJ2-2; no reliable D call. CDR1 is MNHEY, CDR2 SVGEGT, per germline. Trimming stripped 2 bases from V and 2 bases from J, with 6 bases between. The CDR3 contains 14 residues. CDR3 sequence (DNA): TGTGCCAGCAGTTACACAGCCAACACCGGGGAGCTGTTTTTT. Its protein product is CASSYTANTGELFF.

The chain has TRBV9 and TRBJ2-7; TRBD2 matches 9 bases. With V trimmed by 4 bases and J by 2 bases, 7 bases remained unmatched. The germline V gene has CDR1 SGDLS and CDR2 YYNGEE. The CDR3 is 15 residues long. The DNA of the CDR3 is TGTGCCAGCAGCCCCGGACTAGCGAGGCCCTACGAGCAGTACTTC. This sequence encodes CASSPGLARPYEQYF.

The V and J genes are TRBV27 and TRBJ2-1; D ambiguous. The CDR3 loop spans 16 amino acids. V shed 4 bases and J shed 0 bases, with 13 bases lying between them. Germline CDR1 MNHEY, CDR2 SMNVEV (reference sequence). CDR3 amino acids: CASSSPVSSSYNEQFF. The CDR3 DNA follows: TGTGCCAGCAGTTCCCCCGTTTCGAGCTCCTACAATGAGCAGTTCTTC.

The J gene is TRBJ2-1, the V gene TRBV6-5, with no clear D. V shed 2 bases and J shed 6 bases, with 11 bases lying between them. The CDR3 is 14 residues long. Germline CDR1 and CDR2: MNHEY and SVGAGI. CDR3 sequence reads: CASSYRPSGNEQFF. For the CDR3, the DNA is TGTGCCAGCAGTTACCGCCCCTCGGGCAATGAGCAGTTCTTC.

DNA for the CDR3: TGTGCCAGCAGCCCTAACAGGGGGCCTACCACCGGGGAGCTGTTTTTT. Translated, it gives CASSPNRGPTTGELFF. The rearrangement uses TRBV11-2 and TRBJ2-2; 9 bases align to TRBD1. CDR1 is SGHAT, CDR2 FQNNGV, per germline. The junction had 8 bases not matched to a gene; V was cut back by 5 bases and J by 4 bases. The CDR3 is 16 amino acids.

This chain uses TRBV7-2 with TRBJ2-1; a possible D gene is TRBD2 (7 bases). CDR3 length: 17 residues. V was shortened by 7 bases and J by 7 bases, with 26 bases between the two germline ends. Germline V gives CDR1 SGHTA, CDR2 FQGNSA. CDR3 region: CASTQSPGGPGGNEQFF. As DNA, the CDR3 is TGTGCCAGCACCCAATCACCCGGGGGGCCGGGTGGTAATGAGCAGTTCTTC.

The chain uses TRBV3-1 (or the pseudogene TRBV3-2) and TRBJ2-1; TRBD2 matches at 7 bases. Germline V gene lookup returns CDR1 LGHDT and CDR2 YNNKEL (reference sequence). The CDR3 is 15 residues long. The junction had 9 bases not matched to a gene; V was cut back by 4 bases and J by 6 bases. This CDR3 is CASSPAAGEVNEQFF. CDR3 bases: TGTGCCAGCAGCCCCGCGGCGGGGGAGGTCAATGAGCAGTTCTTC.

The chain carries TRBV30 and TRBJ2-1, with TRBD1 matching 7 bases. The CDR3 spans 12 residues. With V trimmed by 5 bases and J by 6 bases, 4 bases remained unmatched. CDR1 GTSNPN and CDR2 SVGIG come from the germline V gene (reference sequence). Here the CDR3 reads CAWGQDSNEQFF. The CDR3, as DNA: TGTGCCTGGGGACAGGACAGCAATGAGCAGTTCTTC.

The V and J genes are TRBV19 and TRBJ1-2; TRBD1 might be the D (6 bases). The CDR3 has 14 residues. Germline-derived CDR1 and CDR2 are LNHDA and SQIVND (reference sequence). Trimming removed 1 base at V and 8 bases at J, with 14 bases between. This CDR3 reads CASSIAPTGLGYTF. The DNA for the CDR3 is TGTGCCAGTAGTATAGCCCCCACAGGGTTAGGCTACACCTTC. Using reference TRBV19 and TRBJ1-2 for the parts outside the CDR3, the full variable domain is DGGITQSPKYLFRKEGQNVTLSCEQNLNHDAMYWYRQDPGQGLRLIYYSQIVNDFQKGDIAEGYSVSREKKESFPLTVTSAQKNPTAFYLCASSIAPTGLGYTFGSGTRLTVV.

V and J are TRBV6-2 or TRBV6-3 and TRBJ2-1; 8 nucleotides align to TRBD2. V shed 1 base, J shed 5 bases, and the junction held 4 bases outside the gene matches. Germline assignment: CDR1 MNHEY and CDR2 SVGEGT. The CDR3 has 15 amino acids. The CDR3 is CASSYWRGENNEQFF. The DNA for the CDR3 is TGTGCCAGCAGTTACTGGCGGGGGGAAAACAATGAGCAGTTCTTC.

The chain carries TRBV19 and TRBJ1-2, with no clear D. CDR3 length: 14 amino acids. Trimming removed 4 bases at V and 8 bases at J, with 17 bases between. Germline V gene data show CDR1 as LNHDA and CDR2 as SQIVND (reference sequence). The CDR3 region is CASSTRVTGEGYTF. The CDR3 coding sequence is TGTGCCAGTAGTACACGGGTTACGGGAGAAGGCTACACCTTC. The full variable domain, with the rest looked up from reference TRBV19 and TRBJ1-2, is DGGITQSPKYLFRKEGQNVTLSCEQNLNHDAMYWYRQDPGQGLRLIYYSQIVNDFQKGDIAEGYSVSREKKESFPLTVTSAQKNPTAFYLCASSTRVTGEGYTFGSGTRLTVV.

The chain couples TRBV6-2 or TRBV6-3 to TRBJ1-5; D ambiguous. CDR3 length: 11 amino acids. Germline CDR1 reads MNHEY; CDR2 reads SVGEGT. The V and J ends lost 4 bases and 6 bases respectively, with 4 bases between them. CDR3 sequence reads: CASSSSQPQHF. CDR3 in DNA: TGTGCCAGCAGTTCGAGTCAGCCCCAGCATTTT.

J is TRBJ2-5 and V is TRBV5-1, with D possibly being TRBD2 (5 bases). The germline gives CDR1 SGHRS, CDR2 YFSETQ. CDR3 length: 18 residues. V was shortened by 0 bases and J by 2 bases, with 20 bases between the two germline ends. CDR3 nucleotides: TGCGCCAGCAGCTTGGCGGGTGGTGCTAGCCGGGTTCAAGAGACCCAGTACTTC. Encoded protein: CASSLAGGASRVQETQYF.

The chain is built from TRBV6-2 or TRBV6-3 and TRBJ1-1; D is possibly TRBD1 (5 bases). The CDR3 runs 14 residues. Germline loops: CDR1 MNHEY, CDR2 SVGEGT. Trimming took 4 bases from V and 4 from J, leaving 13 bases between them. The CDR3 protein is CASSSQGGITEAFF. The CDR3 bases are TGTGCCAGCAGTTCCCAGGGAGGTATCACTGAAGCTTTCTTT.

This clone was recorded only once. The chain carries TRBV6-2 or TRBV6-3 and TRBJ2-2; perhaps TRBD1 as D (5 bases). The CDR3 covers 14 residues. Germline V gene lookup returns CDR1 MNHEY and CDR2 SVGEGT. Trimming removed 5 bases at V and 4 bases at J, with 11 bases between. The CDR3 nucleotides are TGTGCCAGCAGTACCCAGGGTGGCACCGGGGAGCTGTTTTTT. Translation: CASSTQGGTGELFF.

This chain uses TRBV4-1 with TRBJ2-7; tentative D call: TRBD1 (6 bases). V was pared by 6 bases and J by 1 base, with 16 bases between. The CDR3 sequence is 15 residues long. Germline V gene lookup returns CDR1 MGHRA and CDR2 YSYEKL. DNA of the CDR3: TGCGCCAGCAGTTACGACAGGACACTATCCTACGAGCAGTACTTC. This translates into CASSYDRTLSYEQYF.

CDR3 nucleotide sequence: TGTGCCTGGAGTCCCTTGAATTTTAAGAGTGGCTACACCTTC. This translates into CAWSPLNFKSGYTF. This chain joins TRBV30 and TRBJ1-2, with no clear D. V was trimmed by 2 bases and J by 7 bases, leaving 17 bases between them. Germline assignment: CDR1 GTSNPN and CDR2 SVGIG (reference sequence). The CDR3 covers 14 residues.

J is TRBJ2-1 and V is TRBV3-1 (or the pseudogene TRBV3-2); D remains unclear. The CDR3 spans 15 residues. V was shortened by 0 bases and J by 8 bases, with 14 bases between the two germline ends. Germline CDR1 is LGHDT and CDR2 is YNNKEL (reference sequence). CDR3 sequence reads: CASSQDRRFRDEQFF. The CDR3 nucleotides are TGTGCCAGCAGCCAAGATAGGCGGTTTCGGGATGAGCAGTTCTTC.

This chain joins TRBV12-3 or TRBV12-4 and TRBJ2-5, with a weak D call TRBD2 (6 bases). The CDR3 consists of 13 residues. V gave up 7 bases and J gave up 1 base, with 10 bases separating them. The CDR3: CASNRDFQETQYF. The CDR3 nucleotides read TGTGCCAGCAATAGGGACTTCCAAGAGACCCAGTACTTC.

This chain uses TRBV28 with TRBJ1-2; possibly TRBD1 for D (6 bases). There are 18 residues in the CDR3. V was trimmed by 0 bases and J by 0 bases, leaving 17 bases between them. The germline CDR1 and CDR2 sequences are MDHEN and SYDVKM. Here the CDR3 reads CASSLWETSQGANYGYTF. CDR3 DNA: TGTGCCAGCAGTTTATGGGAAACCTCACAGGGAGCTAACTATGGCTACACCTTC.

This chain connects TRBV4-3 to TRBJ2-7; 9 positions match TRBD1. Trimming took 0 bases from V and 3 from J; bases not matched to a gene: 6. In germline, CDR1 is LGHNA, CDR2 YSLEER. The CDR3 contains 16 residues. CDR3 sequence: CASSQEITDRGYEQYF. The CDR3 bases are TGCGCCAGCAGCCAAGAAATCACGGACAGGGGCTACGAGCAGTACTTC.

This chain joins TRBV19 and TRBJ1-5; tentatively, D is TRBD1 (6 bases). The germline V gene encodes CDR1 LNHDA and CDR2 SQIVND (reference sequence). CDR3 size: 14 residues. Trimming cost V 7 bases and J 7 bases, with 17 bases left between them. CDR3 coding DNA: TGTGCCAGTACCCGACAGGTGTCAAACCAGCCCCAGCATTTT. This sequence encodes CASTRQVSNQPQHF.

CDR3 loop: CASSPLAGGPDTQYF. CDR3 bases: TGTGCCAGCAGCCCCCTAGCGGGGGGGCCAGATACGCAGTATTTT. The chain employs TRBV4-2 and TRBJ2-3; 12 positions agree with TRBD2. Germline CDR1 and CDR2: LGHNA and YNFKEQ. CDR3 length equals 15 residues. With 4 bases clipped from V and 4 bases from J, the junction kept 3 bases outside the gene matches.

V is TRBV5-4 and J is TRBJ2-7; 7 bases align to TRBD2. The CDR3 spans 16 residues. The germline CDR1 and CDR2 sequences are SGHNT and YYREEE (reference sequence). The V and J ends lost 1 base and 2 bases, in that order; junction bases with no gene match: 9. CDR3 coding DNA: TGTGCCAGCAGCTTGAAGGGACTAACTAACCCCTACGAGCAGTACTTC. This gives the protein CASSLKGLTNPYEQYF.

CDR3 protein: CSVQGGGSGANYGYTF. The DNA for the CDR3 is TGCAGCGTTCAAGGAGGAGGGTCGGGAGCTAACTATGGCTACACCTTC. This rearrangement joins TRBV29-1 to TRBJ1-2; no definite D call. V gave up 5 bases and J gave up 0 bases, with 19 bases separating them. Germline V CDR1 and CDR2: SQVTM, ANQGSEA. This CDR3 spans 16 amino acids.

This clone has a single count. The chain is built from TRBV28 and TRBJ1-3; 9 positions agree with TRBD1. The CDR3 totals 16 residues. Trimming cost V 7 bases and J 0 bases; bases outside gene matches: 7. Germline loops: CDR1 MDHEN, CDR2 SYDVKM. In DNA, the CDR3 is TGTGCCAGCAACAAACAGGGGGCCTACTCTGGAAACACCATATATTTT. It specifies CASNKQGAYSGNTIYF.

The chain carries TRBV6-5 and TRBJ2-7; 10 bases fit TRBD2. Losses at the gene ends were 6 bases for V and 4 bases for J; bases not matched to a gene: 9. There are 15 residues in the CDR3. Germline V lookup: CDR1 MNHEY, CDR2 SVGAGI. CDR3: CASRPLYSGGYEQYF. CDR3 nucleotides: TGTGCCAGCAGGCCGTTATATAGCGGGGGGTACGAGCAGTACTTC.

This chain joins TRBV15 and TRBJ2-3, with 7 bases aligning to TRBD1. Germline CDR1 is LNHNV and CDR2 is YYDKDF (reference sequence). With V trimmed by 3 bases and J by 0 bases, 6 bases remained unmatched. The CDR3 sequence is 16 residues long. In DNA form, the CDR3 reads TGTGCCACCAGCAGCACCCGGGACAGAAGCACAGATACGCAGTATTTT. It encodes CATSSTRDRSTDTQYF. The variable domain in full, completed from reference TRBV15 and TRBJ2-3, reads DAMVIQNPRYQVTQFGKPVTLSCSQTLNHNVMYWYQQKSSQAPKLLFHYYDKDFNNEADTPDNFQSRRPNTSFCFLDIRSPGLGDTAMYLCATSSTRDRSTDTQYFGPGTRLTVL.